The 28 T cell receptor beta chains reported below all come from one sample, sequenced in a study of blood T cell repertoires in COVID-19. Repertoires were generated with immunoSEQ multiplex PCR, while TCRdb's copy carries only in-frame clones and drops some. The repertoire holds about half a million clones, with approximately 85% as singletons. Sample: peripheral blood. Every receptor here comes from a human donor in a cohort sampled during active COVID-19.

CDR3 protein: CASSRGNEQFF. The CDR3 DNA reads as TGTGCCAGCAGCCGGGGCAATGAGCAGTTCTTC. The rearrangement joins TRBV7-9 to TRBJ2-1, with TRBD2 as a possible D gene (5 bases). This CDR3 spans 11 amino acids. Germline loops: CDR1 SEHNR, CDR2 FQNEAQ (reference sequence). Between the trimmed V and J ends, which lost 5 bases and 6 bases, there was a span of 5 bases.

The DNA of the CDR3 is TGTGCCAGCAGCGCGCCGATAAGTGCCTACGAGCAGTACTTC. Protein product: CASSAPISAYEQYF. The V call is TRBV7-2, the J call TRBJ2-7; D not resolved. Looked up from germline, CDR1 is SGHTA and CDR2 is FQGNSA. V was trimmed by 5 bases and J by 2 bases, leaving 13 bases between them. The length of the CDR3 is 14 residues.

J is TRBJ2-6 and V is TRBV19; D is possibly TRBD2 (5 bases). The germline V gene has CDR1 LNHDA and CDR2 SQIVND (reference sequence). This CDR3 comprises 16 residues. Trimming took 4 bases from V and 2 from J, leaving 12 bases between them. The DNA for the CDR3 is TGTGCCAGTAGTACCCCCTCGGAGGCTGGGGCCAACGTCCTGACTTTC. It codes for CASSTPSEAGANVLTF.

J is TRBJ2-5 and V is TRBV7-3, with D unclear. The ends were cut back, 1 base at V and 4 bases at J, with 7 bases in the middle. Per the germline V gene, CDR1 is SGHTA and CDR2 is FQGTGA. The CDR3 is 13 amino acids. The CDR3 nucleotides are TGTGCCAGCAGCTTAAGGAGATCAGAGACCCAGTACTTC. Amino acid sequence: CASSLRRSETQYF.

The chain joins TRBV7-9 to TRBJ2-7; D may be TRBD2 (5 bases). The CDR3 sequence is 13 residues long. The V and J ends lost 3 bases and 3 bases respectively, with 9 bases between them. CDR1 SEHNR and CDR2 FQNEAQ come from the germline V gene (reference sequence). CDR3 sequence: CASSLEEFYEQYF. CDR3 DNA sequence: TGTGCCAGCAGCTTGGAGGAATTCTACGAGCAGTACTTC.

The chain joins TRBV6-5 to TRBJ2-5; D is ambiguous. Germline CDR1 is MNHEY and CDR2 is SVGAGI. V was pared by 6 bases and J by 2 bases, with 13 bases between. The CDR3 is 14 amino acids. The CDR3 DNA is TGTGCCAGCAGAGTCAGAACAAGACAAGAGACCCAGTACTTC. Translated: CASRVRTRQETQYF.

This sequence joins TRBV5-4 and TRBJ2-2; 9 bases agree with TRBD2. The junction had 6 bases not matched to a gene; V was cut back by 6 bases and J by 6 bases. This CDR3 region has 14 residues. Germline CDR1 and CDR2: SGHNT and YYREEE (reference sequence). This CDR3 reads CASKVAGASGELFF. The CDR3 nucleotides read TGTGCCAGCAAGGTAGCGGGAGCATCCGGGGAGCTGTTTTTT.

V gene TRBV6-6 combines with J gene TRBJ2-5; D perhaps matches TRBD2 (6 bases). This CDR3 has 15 residues. V was cut by 2 bases and J by 4 bases, with 14 bases left in between. Per the germline V gene, CDR1 is MNHNY and CDR2 is SVGAGI (reference sequence). In DNA form, the CDR3 reads TGTGCCAGCAGTTACGGGGATGGAGGGAGAGAGACCCAGTACTTC. Translation gives CASSYGDGGRETQYF.

Notes on this clone: Distinct nucleotide sequences in the sample also encode this CDR3. The chain joins TRBV7-9 to TRBJ1-5, with 8 nucleotides matching TRBD1. After removal of 1 base from V and 5 bases from J, the junction contained 4 bases not matched to a gene. The CDR3 has 15 amino acids. Germline-derived CDR1 and CDR2 are SEHNR and FQNEAQ (reference sequence). CDR3 sequence: CASSLGGQGHQPQHF. The CDR3 bases are TGTGCCAGCAGCTTAGGCGGACAGGGTCATCAGCCCCAGCATTTT.

Points on this clone: The junction departs from germline at one end; a sequencing error may be responsible. The rearrangement joins TRBV7-7 to TRBJ1-1; maybe TRBD1 (6 bases). This CDR3 contains 14 residues. The germline V gene encodes CDR1 SSHAT and CDR2 FNYEAQ (reference sequence). CDR3: CASSPPGQNTEAFF. The CDR3, as DNA: TGTGCTAGCAGCCCGCCGGGACAGAACACTGAAGCTTTCTTT.

Here the CDR3 DNA reads TGTGCCAGCAGTTACGGTCCGACGGGGACCCAGTACTTC. Residues: CASSYGPTGTQYF. The chain combines TRBV6-5 with TRBJ2-5, with D unresolved. Germline CDR1 reads MNHEY; CDR2 reads SVGAGI. CDR3 length equals 13 residues. The V end lost 2 bases, the J end lost 7 bases, and 11 bases lay between the germline ends.

The chain uses TRBV9 and TRBJ1-3; 7 bases fit TRBD1. Losses at the gene ends were 0 bases for V and 3 bases for J; bases not matched to a gene: 9. Germline V gene lookup returns CDR1 SGDLS and CDR2 YYNGEE. This CDR3 contains 17 residues. CDR3 protein: CASSVAPGGMGGNTIYF. CDR3 in DNA: TGTGCCAGCAGCGTAGCCCCAGGGGGGATGGGTGGAAACACCATATATTTT.

This chain links TRBV5-8 with TRBJ1-2; TRBD1 aligns across 9 bases. Germline-derived CDR1 and CDR2 are SGHTS and YDEGEE. The V gene end was trimmed by 4 bases and the J gene end by 3 bases; junction bases not matched to a gene: 7. CDR3 size: 15 residues. The CDR3 DNA reads as TGTGCCAGCAGCGATAGGGACAGGGAGTACTATGGCTACACCTTC. As protein: CASSDRDREYYGYTF. Together with reference TRBV5-8 and TRBJ1-2, the CDR3 gives the full variable domain: EAGVTQSPTHLIKTRGQQATLRCSPISGHTSVYWYQQALGLGLQFLLWYDEGEERNRGNFPPRFSGRQFPNYSSELNVNALELEDSALYLCASSDRDREYYGYTFGSGTRLTVV.

This chain links TRBV7-3 with TRBJ2-3; D uncertain. V lost 2 bases and J lost 2, with 8 bases in between. Germline-derived CDR1 and CDR2 are SGHTA and FQGTGA. This CDR3 is built from 14 residues. CDR3 in amino acids: CASSLVRNTDTQYF. CDR3 nucleotides: TGTGCCAGCAGCTTAGTCAGGAACACAGATACGCAGTATTTT.

To note about this clone: Other DNA sequences in this specimen translate into the identical CDR3. The CDR3, as DNA: TGTGCCAGCAGCTTAGGACTAGCGGGAGGGCAAGAGACCCAGTACTTC. It yields the protein CASSLGLAGGQETQYF. The J gene is TRBJ2-5, the V gene TRBV7-3; TRBD2 matches at 15 bases. This CDR3 has 16 amino acids. Germline V CDR1 and CDR2: SGHTA, FQGTGA. The trim removed 2 bases at V and 2 bases at J, leaving 0 bases unmatched.

The chain's CDR3 is CASSLAGGANQPQHF. For the CDR3, the DNA is TGTGCCAGCAGCTTGGCCGGGGGTGCCAATCAGCCCCAGCATTTT. The chain combines TRBV5-6 with TRBJ1-5; tentative D call: TRBD1 (5 bases). The CDR3 covers 15 residues. Germline V gene sequence: CDR1 SGHDT, CDR2 YYEEEE. Trimming stripped 0 bases from V and 3 bases from J, with 10 bases between.

This chain joins TRBV25-1 and TRBJ2-3; 8 bases match TRBD1. The ends lost 7 bases at V and 6 bases at J; junction bases unmatched: 0. This CDR3 is 11 amino acids long. The V gene's germline CDR1 is MGHDK and CDR2 SYGVNS. The CDR3 nucleotides read TGTGCCAGCAACAGGGGGGATACGCAGTATTTT. Protein: CASNRGDTQYF.

The rearrangement links TRBV6-5 to TRBJ2-6, with 11 bases lining up with TRBD1. Germline loops: CDR1 MNHEY, CDR2 SVGAGI. CDR3 length equals 14 residues. Losses at the gene ends were 11 bases for V and 4 bases for J; bases not matched to a gene: 4. CDR3 sequence (DNA): TGTGCCGGTGGACAGGGGGCGGGGGCCAACGTCCTGACTTTC. Its protein is CAGGQGAGANVLTF.

The chain has TRBV20-1 and TRBJ2-7; TRBD1 matches at 8 bases. There are 14 residues in the CDR3. Germline values: CDR1 DFQATT, CDR2 SNEGSKA (reference sequence). The V segment lost 3 bases and the J segment 3 bases; nucleotides outside the gene matches: 7. The CDR3 coding sequence is TGCAGTGCTAGTCCGACAGGGGCTGGCTACGAGCAGTACTTC. The encoded protein is CSASPTGAGYEQYF.

This chain joins TRBV28 and TRBJ2-3, with D uncertain. This CDR3 is built from 16 residues. V lost 4 bases and J lost 3, with 17 bases in between. Germline CDR1 reads MDHEN; CDR2 reads SYDVKM. The CDR3 region is CASSSTSTPGTDTQYF. CDR3 nucleotide sequence: TGTGCCAGCAGTTCGACGTCAACGCCCGGGACAGATACGCAGTATTTT.

The chain has TRBV29-1 and TRBJ1-4; 7 bases match TRBD1. Germline CDR1 SQVTM, CDR2 ANQGSEA. The CDR3 is made up of 13 amino acids. Trimming took 6 bases from V and 8 from J; bases not matched to a gene: 9. This CDR3 reads CSVRQGEGEKLFF. The CDR3 nucleotides read TGCAGCGTGAGACAGGGAGAGGGAGAAAAACTGTTTTTT. The full variable domain, its missing parts supplied by reference TRBV29-1 and TRBJ1-4, is SAVISQKPSRDICQRGTSLTIQCQVDSQVTMMFWYRQQPGQSLTLIATANQGSEATYESGFVIDKFPISRPNLTFSTLTVSNMSPEDSSIYLCSVRQGEGEKLFFGSGTQLSVL.

The J gene is TRBJ1-5, the V gene TRBV25-1, with D possibly being TRBD1 (6 bases). The germline V gene encodes CDR1 MGHDK and CDR2 SYGVNS. The CDR3 covers 16 residues. V was pared by 1 base and J by 3 bases, with 13 bases between. CDR3 region: CASSEFGGQHNQPQHF. The CDR3 DNA reads TGTGCCAGCAGTGAATTTGGAGGACAGCACAATCAGCCCCAGCATTTT.

This clone was counted a few times. The V and J genes are TRBV11-2 and TRBJ2-7; D uncertain. CDR3 length equals 11 residues. V was shortened by 5 bases and J by 4 bases, with 6 bases between the two germline ends. The germline V gene encodes CDR1 SGHAT and CDR2 FQNNGV. The CDR3 is CASSPIYEQYF. In DNA, the CDR3 is TGTGCCAGCAGCCCAATTTACGAGCAGTACTTC.

In its sample, this clone was seen a few times. CDR3 amino acids: CASSRGTDNQPQHF. The CDR3 DNA reads as TGCGCCAGCAGCCGCGGGACGGACAATCAGCCCCAGCATTTT. This chain uses TRBV5-1 with TRBJ1-5, with D tentatively TRBD1 (5 bases). Germline CDR1 reads SGHRS; CDR2 reads YFSETQ. The V end was cut by 4 bases, the J end by 3 bases, with 11 bases between. This CDR3 is 14 amino acids long.

The gene calls are TRBV9 and TRBJ1-2; a possible D gene is TRBD1 (5 bases). Germline V gene data show CDR1 as SGDLS and CDR2 as YYNGEE. This CDR3 contains 15 residues. V gave up 0 bases and J gave up 1 base, with 10 bases separating them. The CDR3 is CASSVGGVVNYGYTF. DNA of the CDR3: TGTGCCAGCAGCGTAGGGGGGGTCGTTAACTATGGCTACACCTTC.

The chain joins TRBV30 to TRBJ1-2, with D uncertain. The CDR3 consists of 13 residues. Trimming took 2 bases from V and 1 from J, leaving 8 bases between them. Germline loops: CDR1 GTSNPN, CDR2 SVGIG (reference sequence). CDR3: CAWSILYNYGYTF. The CDR3 DNA sequence: TGTGCCTGGAGTATCCTATATAACTATGGCTACACCTTC.

The chain carries TRBV18 and TRBJ2-1; 7 nucleotides agree with TRBD1. The CDR3 is 16 residues long. The trim removed 0 bases at V and 5 bases at J, leaving 7 bases unmatched. From germline, CDR1 is KGHSH and CDR2 LQKENI. The CDR3 loop reads CASSPPRDRDDNEQFF. DNA for the CDR3: TGTGCCAGCTCACCACCGAGGGACAGAGATGACAATGAGCAGTTCTTC.

The V and J genes are TRBV7-9 and TRBJ1-2, with D possibly matching TRBD1 (5 bases). Germline CDR1 and CDR2: SEHNR and FQNEAQ (reference sequence). With 3 bases removed from V and 7 bases from J, the gap between germline ends came to 24 bases. This CDR3 contains 17 residues. The CDR3 here is CASSLRGPYGGFSGYTF. The CDR3 nucleotides read TGTGCCAGCAGCTTGAGGGGACCTTACGGGGGATTCTCTGGCTACACCTTC.